This T cell receptor beta chain was recorded in a study of blood T cell repertoires in COVID-19. Unmatched junction bases numbered 5, after V lost 7 bases and J lost 6 bases. Germline V gene sequence: CDR1 MDHEN, CDR2 SYDVKM. The length of the CDR3 is 13 residues. Assay: immunoSEQ multiplex PCR; the TCRdb copy retains only in-frame clones and omits some. The sample yields roughly 360,000 clones, roughly 80% seen once. V and J are TRBV28 and TRBJ1-2, with 10 bases aligning to TRBD1. The sample was peripheral blood. This receptor was obtained from a human donor with acute or convalescent COVID-19. The donor label of this sample is uncertain. The CDR3 DNA reads as TGTGCCAGCAATACCGGGACAGGGGATGGCTACACCTTC. The encoded protein is CASNTGTGDGYTF.